The source of this T cell receptor beta chain is a study of blood T cell repertoires in COVID-19. In terms of age and location, participants ranged from roughly 18 to 90 years and lived in under 30 US areas. Either two negative PCRs, clearance, or symptom resolution qualified Cohort 3 donors as recovered. Germline assignment: CDR1 SGHDN and CDR2 FVKESK. The CDR3 spans 15 residues. The germline V and J ends were trimmed by 1 base and 0 bases, with 9 bases remaining between them. Profiling relied on immunoSEQ multiplex PCR, and the TCRdb table lists in-frame clones only, not all of them. Among around 300,000 clones listed, 88% were seen once.

The sequence was collected from a woman in her twenties or thirties who had recovered from COVID-19. The sequencing input was PBMCs or T cells enriched from blood (not recorded which). This chain links TRBV14 with TRBJ1-2, with a weak D call TRBD1 (6 bases). The CDR3 coding sequence is TGTGCCAGCAGCCAAGTCAGGGGCTCTAACTATGGCTACACCTTC. Translation gives CASSQVRGSNYGYTF. Full variable domain (rest looked up from reference TRBV14 and TRBJ1-2): EAGVTQFPSHSVIEKGQTVTLRCDPISGHDNLYWYRRVMGKEIKFLLHFVKESKQDESGMPNNRFLAERTGGTYSTLKVQPAELEDSGVYFCASSQVRGSNYGYTFGSGTRLTVV.